The rows below give T cell receptor beta chains drawn from one sample of a study of Ad26.COV2.S vaccination and SARS-CoV-2 variants. Assay: immunoSEQ multiplex PCR; the TCRdb copy retains only in-frame clones and omits some. The table shows some 340,000 clones, with 86% occurring only once. The sequenced sample was peripheral blood, obtained in a trial of Ad26.COV2.S vaccine versus placebo. These receptors were obtained from a person aged 18-60 years who received the Ad26.COV2.S COVID-19 vaccine or a placebo. The CDR3 runs from the conserved cysteine through the conserved F or W. The D gene is left open where the match is weak. Clone sizes are given selectively: once, few, many, or a class where the clone is expanded.

D	J	V	size	CDR3	DNA
TRBD1	TRBJ1-2	TRBV4-1	once	CASRQTGGADGYTF	TGCGCCAGCAGGCAAACAGGGGGCGCAGATGGCTACACCTTC
NA	TRBJ1-3	TRBV27	NA	CASSLSGRGSGNTIYF	TGTGCCAGCAGTTTATCTGGCAGGGGCTCTGGAAACACCATATATTTT
TRBD1	TRBJ2-1	TRBV6-4	NA	CASSAGTEDNEQFF	TGTGCCAGCAGCGCCGGGACAGAGGACAATGAGCAGTTCTTC
TRBD1	TRBJ2-7	TRBV13	NA	CASSLFGQGSYEQYF	TGTGCCAGCAGCTTATTCGGACAGGGGTCCTACGAGCAGTACTTC
NA	TRBJ1-5	TRBV19	few	CASSNMFGRNNQPQHF	TGTGCCAGTAGTAATATGTTTGGACGGAACAATCAGCCCCAGCATTTT
NA	TRBJ1-2	TRBV7-9	NA	CASSVLDGYTF	TGTGCCAGCAGCGTCCTGGATGGCTACACCTTC
NA	TRBJ2-1	TRBV5-1	NA	CASSLPSYEQFF	TGCGCCAGCAGCTTGCCAAGTTATGAGCAGTTCTTC
NA	TRBJ2-3	TRBV7-9	NA	CASSLEISSPPQYF	TGTGCCAGCAGCTTAGAAATCTCTTCTCCACCCCAGTATTTT
TRBD2	TRBJ2-5	TRBV5-1	NA	CASSFLAGARQETQYF	TGCGCCAGCAGCTTCCTAGCGGGGGCCCGCCAAGAGACCCAGTACTTC
NA	TRBJ1-1	TRBV2	few	CASSSPLMNTEAFF	TGTGCCAGCAGCTCACCTTTAATGAACACTGAAGCTTTCTTT
NA	TRBJ2-1	TRBV29-1	NA	CSVLRPGFGYNEQFF	TGCAGCGTTCTCCGGCCGGGGTTCGGGTACAATGAGCAGTTCTTC
NA	TRBJ2-2	TRBV6-5	NA	CASSPRVLNTGELFF	TGTGCCAGCAGTCCTCGGGTGTTAAACACCGGGGAGCTGTTTTTT
TRBD1	TRBJ1-2	TRBV6-5	NA	CASSSWGRGDGYTF	TGTGCCAGCAGCTCATGGGGCAGGGGGGATGGCTACACCTTC
NA	TRBJ1-5	TRBV2	NA	CASKGLSSNQPQHF	TGTGCCAGCAAGGGGTTAAGTAGCAATCAGCCCCAGCATTTT
NA	TRBJ1-4	TRBV6-5	NA	CASSRGLNEKLFF	TGTGCCAGCTCCAGGGGTCTAAATGAAAAACTGTTTTTT
NA	TRBJ1-3	TRBV7-2	NA	CASSPRTTLSGNTIYF	TGTGCCAGCAGCCCTCGCACGACCCTCTCTGGAAACACCATATATTTT
TRBD1	TRBJ1-6	TRBV9	NA	CASSVDGTGNNSPLHF	TGTGCCAGCAGCGTAGACGGGACAGGAAATAATTCACCCCTCCACTTT
NA	TRBJ1-3	TRBV6-5	NA	CASTQGRISGNTIYF	TGTGCCAGCACCCAAGGCAGGATCTCTGGAAACACCATATATTTT
TRBD1	TRBJ1-4	TRBV7-2	NA	CASSPAYRGATNEKLFF	TGTGCCAGCAGCCCGGCTTACAGGGGAGCTACTAATGAAAAACTGTTTTTT
TRBD1	TRBJ1-2	TRBV2	NA	CASSGGRGYGYTF	TGTGCCAGCAGTGGGGGCAGGGGGTATGGCTACACCTTC
TRBD2	TRBJ2-2	TRBV5-1	NA	CASSRAGGRKEELFF	TGCGCCAGCAGCCGAGCGGGGGGGCGGAAAGAGGAGCTGTTTTTT
TRBD1	TRBJ2-2	TRBV15	NA	CATSTNRDRGPTGELFF	TGTGCCACCAGCACCAACCGGGACAGGGGTCCCACCGGGGAGCTGTTTTTT
TRBD2	TRBJ2-5	TRBV14	NA	CASSRDSGGAAETQYF	TGTGCCAGCAGCCGAGATAGCGGGGGGGCCGCAGAGACCCAGTACTTC
TRBD1	TRBJ2-2	TRBV30	NA	CAWSRGSGPNTGELFF	TGTGCCTGGAGCAGGGGGTCCGGACCGAACACCGGGGAGCTGTTTTTT
NA	TRBJ2-7	TRBV5-1	NA	CASSPPRESEQYF	TGCGCCAGCAGCCCCCCGCGCGAGAGTGAGCAGTACTTC
TRBD1	TRBJ2-1	TRBV24-1	once	CATSDRGQGGNEQFF	TGTGCCACCAGTGACAGAGGACAGGGGGGAAATGAGCAGTTCTTC
NA	TRBJ1-2	TRBV6-1	NA	CASSDYYGYTF	TGTGCCAGCAGTGATTACTATGGCTACACCTTC
TRBD2	TRBJ2-1	TRBV6-2/TRBV6-3	NA	CASSYSIGLAGAPHNNEQFF	TGTGCCAGCAGTTACTCGATAGGGCTAGCGGGAGCCCCACACAACAATGAGCAGTTCTTC